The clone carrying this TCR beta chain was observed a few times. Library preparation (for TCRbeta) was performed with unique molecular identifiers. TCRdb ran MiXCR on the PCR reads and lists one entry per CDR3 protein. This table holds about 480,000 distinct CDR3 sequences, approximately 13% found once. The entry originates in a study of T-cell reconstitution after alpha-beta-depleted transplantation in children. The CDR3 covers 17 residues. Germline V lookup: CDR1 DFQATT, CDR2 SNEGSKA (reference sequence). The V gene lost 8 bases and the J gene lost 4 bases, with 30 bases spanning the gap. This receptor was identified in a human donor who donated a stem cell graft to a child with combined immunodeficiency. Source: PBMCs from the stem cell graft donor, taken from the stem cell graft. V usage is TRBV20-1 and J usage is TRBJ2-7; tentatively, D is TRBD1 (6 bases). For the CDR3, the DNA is TGCAGTCGTAGCGCCCTTGATGACGGGACATCACAATACGAGCAGTACTTC. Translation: CSRSALDDGTSQYEQYF.